A selection of T cell receptor beta chains follows, all from one sample in a study of regulatory T cells in long-lasting Graves disease. TCRdb ran MiXCR on the multiplex PCR reads and lists one entry per CDR3 protein. This sample has a few hundred thousand distinct CDR3 sequences; approximately 16% occur once, and the top ten carry roughly 27%. These data were also reused for a study on T cells in Graves' hyperthyroidism and ophthalmopathy.

Sequences were derived from peripheral blood mononuclear cells (PBMCs), sampled at new diagnosis, from a patient treated with antithyroid drugs. These receptors were taken from a man aged 40-49 years with Graves disease. Both conserved end residues are trimmed from each CDR3.

v_gene	len	j_gene	CDR3aa
TRBV5-1	13	TRBJ1-3	ASSSARGTGNTIY
TRBV20-1	13	TRBJ1-3	SAADRPSSGNTIY
TRBV7-9	13	TRBJ2-7	ASSITGTGSYEQY
TRBV10-3	13	TRBJ2-3	AISDSRGATDTQY
TRBV9	13	TRBJ2-7	ASSVGVGGGYEQY
TRBV7-3	17	TRBJ2-3	ASSLTPSAAGGATDTQY
TRBV7-9	13	TRBJ2-7	ASSADRGDLAEQY
TRBV25-1	13	TRBJ2-7	ASKKSGTGIHEQY
TRBV4-2	15	TRBJ2-2	ASSRLGGAPNTGELF
TRBV20-1	14	TRBJ1-5	SARDTGAYSNQPQH
TRBV20-1	11	TRBJ1-1	SAKGARDTEAF
TRBV6-1	12	TRBJ1-6	ASSMDGLGSPLH
TRBV27	13	TRBJ1-5	ASSLTDSGNQPPH
TRBV30	12	TRBJ1-5	AWGVRLKTQPQH
TRBV29-1	11	TRBJ2-2	SVESWVSGELF
TRBV12-5	14	TRBJ2-5	ASGLVIAGEEETQY
TRBV5-1	12	TRBJ2-2	ASSLIGQAGELF
TRBV9	16	TRBJ2-3	ASSPGDVIISSTDTQY
TRBV19	12	TRBJ1-4	ASNRGWRDEKLF
TRBV20-1	11	TRBJ2-1	SARPRGNNEQF
TRBV20-1	14	TRBJ2-2	SARDPGSGNTGELF
TRBV19	13	TRBJ1-5	ASSNATGGHQPQH
TRBV18	12	TRBJ2-7	ASSPGLRVYEQY
TRBV30	11	TRBJ1-1	AWSVGGETEAF
TRBV4-1	11	TRBJ1-1	ASSQDKGTEAF
TRBV7-8	13	TRBJ1-5	ASSSTGGSNQPQH
TRBV7-9	15	TRBJ2-1	ASSPKKTSGGDHEQF
TRBV13	11	TRBJ1-1	ASSLRWNTEAF
TRBV20-1	13	TRBJ1-5	SASPGGRDNQPQH
TRBV19	13	TRBJ2-6	ASGSLDSGANVLT
TRBV28	12	TRBJ2-1	ASSRRLAGDEQF
TRBV27	13	TRBJ2-7	ASSFSGTGRGEQY
TRBV9	14	TRBJ2-7	ASSRGTSGFAYEQY
TRBV11-3	11	TRBJ1-1	ASSRLSDTEAF
TRBV5-1	12	TRBJ2-1	ASSEAGPYNEQF
TRBV5-4	12	TRBJ1-6	ASSSGGGSSPLH
TRBV28	14	TRBJ2-7	ASSSHPGTGDIMQY
TRBV20-1	12	TRBJ2-5	SARDWGNQETQY
TRBV5-1	13	TRBJ2-5	ASRGTGNYWETQY
TRBV28	13	TRBJ1-6	ASRTPGTGVSPLH
TRBV6-1	12	TRBJ1-1	ASSEPAQNTEAF
TRBV10-3	12	TRBJ1-4	AISRDRSNEKLF
TRBV20-1	11	TRBJ1-1	SARGVEQTEAF
TRBV15	15	TRBJ1-5	ATSRGGLRGQDQPQH
TRBV6-5	12	TRBJ1-2	ASSYATQSYGYT
TRBV12-3/TRBV12-4	13	TRBJ1-6	ASNAGTRNNSPLH
TRBV9	13	TRBJ2-1	ASSVSGGAFNEQF
TRBV6-5	14	TRBJ2-1	ASSYEPTGVRDEQF
TRBV5-1	12	TRBJ2-3	ASSLEDNFPTQY
TRBV7-2	13	TRBJ2-7	ASSPTGTLSYEQY
TRBV7-2	13	TRBJ2-1	ASSLALLAIDEQF
TRBV4-1	13	TRBJ2-5	ASSQEGLVQETQY
TRBV20-1	15	TRBJ2-4	SASDPRLGGRKNIQY
TRBV20-1	11	TRBJ2-7	SALRLGGREQY
TRBV18	12	TRBJ1-5	ASSANGFNQPQH